Sequencing of this T cell receptor (beta chain) was carried out in a study of T-cell memory formation after mild COVID-19. Trimming shortened V by 0 bases and J by 7 bases, and 13 bases separated the two germline ends. Germline V CDR1 and CDR2: SGDLS, YYNGEE. The CDR3 loop spans 14 amino acids. It was 5'RACE with constant-segment primers that produced the TCR alpha and TCR beta cDNA libraries, which carried sample barcodes and UMIs. TCRdb reprocessed the 5' RACE reads with MiXCR, giving one entry per CDR3 protein. The data contain 450,000 or so distinct CDR3 sequences, about 23% of them seen just once; the ten biggest clones take up around 13%.

Sequencing was done on a sample of PBMCs or a T cell subset sorted from them (not recorded which). The chain joins TRBV9 to TRBJ1-1; D gene ambiguous. The TCR was taken from an adult woman who had mild COVID-19 (a few samples of this study predate the infection). Cell type and time point are not known. CDR3 sequence reads: CASSVGDTTGEAFF. Written as DNA, the CDR3 is TGTGCCAGCAGCGTAGGAGATACAACGGGTGAAGCTTTCTTT.